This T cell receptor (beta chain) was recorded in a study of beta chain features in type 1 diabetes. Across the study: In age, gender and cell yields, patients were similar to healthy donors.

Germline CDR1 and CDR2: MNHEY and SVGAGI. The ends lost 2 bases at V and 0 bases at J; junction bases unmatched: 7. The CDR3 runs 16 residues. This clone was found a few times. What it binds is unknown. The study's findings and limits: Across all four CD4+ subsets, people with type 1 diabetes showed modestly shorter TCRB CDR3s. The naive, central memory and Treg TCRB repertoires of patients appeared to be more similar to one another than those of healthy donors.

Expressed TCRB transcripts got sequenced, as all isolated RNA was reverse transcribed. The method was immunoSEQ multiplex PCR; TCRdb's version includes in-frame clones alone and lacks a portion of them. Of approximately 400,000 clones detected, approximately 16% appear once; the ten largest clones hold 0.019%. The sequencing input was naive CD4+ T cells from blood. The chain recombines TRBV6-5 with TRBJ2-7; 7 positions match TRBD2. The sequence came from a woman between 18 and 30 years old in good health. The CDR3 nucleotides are TGTGCCAGCAGTTACGGACTAGGCGGGAGCTCCTACGAGCAGTACTTC. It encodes CASSYGLGGSSYEQYF.